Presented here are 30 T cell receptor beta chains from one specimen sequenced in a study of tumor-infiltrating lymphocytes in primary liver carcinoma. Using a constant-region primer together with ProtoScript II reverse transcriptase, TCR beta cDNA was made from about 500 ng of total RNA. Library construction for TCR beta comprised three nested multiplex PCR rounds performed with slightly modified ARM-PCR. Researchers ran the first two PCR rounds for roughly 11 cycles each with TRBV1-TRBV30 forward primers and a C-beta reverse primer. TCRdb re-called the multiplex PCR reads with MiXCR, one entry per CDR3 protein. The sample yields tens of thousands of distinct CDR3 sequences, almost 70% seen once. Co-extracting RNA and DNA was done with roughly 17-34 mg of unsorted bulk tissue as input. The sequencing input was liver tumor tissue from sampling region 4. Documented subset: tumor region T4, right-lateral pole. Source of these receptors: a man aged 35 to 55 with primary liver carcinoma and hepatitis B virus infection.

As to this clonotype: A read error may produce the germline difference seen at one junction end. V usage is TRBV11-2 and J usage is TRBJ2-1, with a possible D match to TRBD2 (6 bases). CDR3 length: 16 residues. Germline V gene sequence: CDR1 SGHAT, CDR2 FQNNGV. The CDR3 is CTSSYSSTSWRGGGFF. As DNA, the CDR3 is TGTACCAGCAGCTACTCTTCGACTAGTTGGAGGGGAGGCGGGTTCTTC.

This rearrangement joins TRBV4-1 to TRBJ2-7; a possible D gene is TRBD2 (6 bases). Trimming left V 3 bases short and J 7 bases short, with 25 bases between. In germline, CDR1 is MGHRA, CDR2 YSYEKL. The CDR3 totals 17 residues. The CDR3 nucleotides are TGCGCCAGCAGCCAGATGGGAGAAACTAGCAGGAGCTATGAGCAGTACTTC. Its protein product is CASSQMGETSRSYEQYF.

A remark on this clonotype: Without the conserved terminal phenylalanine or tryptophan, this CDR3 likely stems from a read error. CDR3 nucleotide sequence: TGTGCCAGCTGGGGATATGGCTACACCTCC. This translates into CASWGYGYTS. This chain joins TRBV28 and TRBJ1-2; no definite D call. This CDR3 has 10 residues. The V gene lost 8 bases and the J gene lost 5 bases, with 6 bases spanning the gap. The germline gives CDR1 MDHEN, CDR2 SYDVKM.

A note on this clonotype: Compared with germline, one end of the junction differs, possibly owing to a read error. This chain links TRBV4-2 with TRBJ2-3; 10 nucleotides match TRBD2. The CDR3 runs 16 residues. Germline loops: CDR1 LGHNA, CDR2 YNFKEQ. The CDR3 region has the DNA TGTGCCAGCCGCCTCAGACTAGCGGGCGGCCCAGATACGCACTATTTT. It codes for CASRLRLAGGPDTHYF.

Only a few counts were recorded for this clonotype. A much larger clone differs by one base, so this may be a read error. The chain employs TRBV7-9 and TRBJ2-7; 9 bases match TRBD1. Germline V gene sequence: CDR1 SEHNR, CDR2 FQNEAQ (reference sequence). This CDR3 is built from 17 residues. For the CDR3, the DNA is TGTGCCAGCAGCGGGGGGACAGGGTACCGACACTCCTACGGGCAGTACTTC. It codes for CASSGGTGYRHSYGQYF.

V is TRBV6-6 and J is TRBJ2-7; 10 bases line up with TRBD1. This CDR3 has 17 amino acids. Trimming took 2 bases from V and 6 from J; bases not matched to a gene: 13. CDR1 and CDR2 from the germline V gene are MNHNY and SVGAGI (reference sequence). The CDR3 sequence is CASSYLPRHGTGAEQYF. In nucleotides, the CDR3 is TGTGCCAGCAGTTACCTTCCAAGACATGGGACAGGGGCCGAGCAGTACTTC.

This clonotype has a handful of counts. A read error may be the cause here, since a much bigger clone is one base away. Written as DNA, the CDR3 is TGTGCCAGCAGCGGCAGGGACTTCTACAATGAGCAGTTCTTC. Translating gives CASSGRDFYNEQFF. The genes are TRBV5-4 and TRBJ2-1; D perhaps matches TRBD2 (6 bases). Per the germline V gene, CDR1 is SGHNT and CDR2 is YYREEE (reference sequence). CDR3 length: 14 residues. Trimming shortened V by 4 bases and J by 3 bases, and 11 bases separated the two germline ends.

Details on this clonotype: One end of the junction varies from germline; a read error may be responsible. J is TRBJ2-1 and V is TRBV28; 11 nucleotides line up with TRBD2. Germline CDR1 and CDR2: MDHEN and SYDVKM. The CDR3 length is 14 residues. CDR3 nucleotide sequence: TGTGCCAGCCTGACTAGCGGGACGACCAATGAGCAGCTCTTC. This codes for CASLTSGTTNEQLF.

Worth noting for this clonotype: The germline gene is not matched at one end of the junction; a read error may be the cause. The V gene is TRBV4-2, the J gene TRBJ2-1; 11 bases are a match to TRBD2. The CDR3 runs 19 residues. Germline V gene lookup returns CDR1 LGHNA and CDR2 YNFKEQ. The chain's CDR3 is CASSQRLAGLDSSYDEQFF. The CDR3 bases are TGTGCCAGCAGCCAACGACTAGCGGGGTTGGATAGCTCCTACGATGAGCAGTTCTTC.

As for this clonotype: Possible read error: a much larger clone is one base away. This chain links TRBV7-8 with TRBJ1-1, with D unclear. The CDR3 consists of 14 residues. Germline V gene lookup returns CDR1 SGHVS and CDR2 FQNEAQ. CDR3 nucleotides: TGTGCCAGCAGCGTAGGTGGCAGGAACACTGAAGCTCTCTTT. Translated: CASSVGGRNTEALF.

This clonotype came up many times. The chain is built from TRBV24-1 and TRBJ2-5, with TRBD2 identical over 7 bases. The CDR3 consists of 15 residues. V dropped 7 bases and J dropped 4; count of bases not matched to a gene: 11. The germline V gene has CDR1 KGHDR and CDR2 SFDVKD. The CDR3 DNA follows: TGTGCCACCAGCGAAGGGACTAACCTTCGAGAGACCCAGTACTTC. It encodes CATSEGTNLRETQYF.

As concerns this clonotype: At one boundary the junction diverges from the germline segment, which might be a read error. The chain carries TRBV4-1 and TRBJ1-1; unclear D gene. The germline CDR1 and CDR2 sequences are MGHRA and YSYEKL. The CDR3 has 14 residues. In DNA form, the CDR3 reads TGCGCCAGCAGCTCACAGCGGGAGGTCACTGGAGCTTTCTTT. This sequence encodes CASSSQREVTGAFF.

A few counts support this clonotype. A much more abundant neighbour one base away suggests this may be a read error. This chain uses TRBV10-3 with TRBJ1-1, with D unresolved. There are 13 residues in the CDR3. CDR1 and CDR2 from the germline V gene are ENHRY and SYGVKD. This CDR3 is CAIRKTMNTEASF. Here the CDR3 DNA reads TGTGCCATCAGGAAGACCATGAACACTGAAGCTTCCTTT.

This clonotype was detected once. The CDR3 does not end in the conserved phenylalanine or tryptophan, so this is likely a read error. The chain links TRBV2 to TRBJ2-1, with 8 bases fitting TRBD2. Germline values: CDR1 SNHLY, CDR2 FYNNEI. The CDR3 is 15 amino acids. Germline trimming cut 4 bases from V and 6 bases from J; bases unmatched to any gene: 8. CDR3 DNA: TGTGCCAGCAGTGTGTTTGAGCGGGAGCTCAATGAGCAGTTCTCC. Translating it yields CASSVFERELNEQFS.

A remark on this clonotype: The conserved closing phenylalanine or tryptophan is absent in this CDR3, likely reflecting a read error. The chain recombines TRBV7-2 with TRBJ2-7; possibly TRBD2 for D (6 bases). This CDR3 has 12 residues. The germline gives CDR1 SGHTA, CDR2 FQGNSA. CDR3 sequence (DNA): TGTGCCGGCAGCTACGGGGGCTACGAGCAGTACATC. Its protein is CAGSYGGYEQYI.

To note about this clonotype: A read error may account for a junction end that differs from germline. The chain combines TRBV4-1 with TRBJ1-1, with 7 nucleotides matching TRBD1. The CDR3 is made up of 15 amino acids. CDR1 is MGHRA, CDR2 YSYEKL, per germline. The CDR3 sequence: CASSQLRGGETEAFF. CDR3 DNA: TGCGCCAGCAGCCAGCTCAGGGGGGGTGAGACTGAAGCTTTCTTC.

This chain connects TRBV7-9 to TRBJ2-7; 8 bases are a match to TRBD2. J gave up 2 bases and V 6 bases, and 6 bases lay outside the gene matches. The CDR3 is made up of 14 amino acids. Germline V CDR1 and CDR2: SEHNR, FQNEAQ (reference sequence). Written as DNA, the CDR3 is TGTGCCAGCAGACACGGGGGGGGCACCTACGAGCAGTACTTC. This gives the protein CASRHGGGTYEQYF.

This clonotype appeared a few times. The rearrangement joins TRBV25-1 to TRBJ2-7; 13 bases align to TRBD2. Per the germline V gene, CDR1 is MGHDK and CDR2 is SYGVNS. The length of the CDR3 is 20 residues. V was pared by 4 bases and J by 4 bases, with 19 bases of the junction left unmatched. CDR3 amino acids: CASSANSAAGLAGSGYEQYF. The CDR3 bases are TGTGCCAGCAGTGCTAACTCCGCCGCGGGACTAGCGGGGTCGGGTTACGAGCAGTACTTC.

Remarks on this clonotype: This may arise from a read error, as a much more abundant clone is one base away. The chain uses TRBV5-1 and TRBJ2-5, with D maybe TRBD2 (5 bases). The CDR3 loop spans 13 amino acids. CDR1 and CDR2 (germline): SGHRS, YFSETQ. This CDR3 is CPSSLDLRETQYF. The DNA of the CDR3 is TGCCCCAGCAGCTTGGACTTGAGGGAGACCCAGTACTTC.

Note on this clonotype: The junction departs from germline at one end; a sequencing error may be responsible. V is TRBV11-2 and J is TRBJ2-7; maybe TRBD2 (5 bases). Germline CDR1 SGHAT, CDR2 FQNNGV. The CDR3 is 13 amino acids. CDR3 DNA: TGTGCCAACAGCTTAGTCCTAGAGGGTGAACAGTACTTC. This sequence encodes CANSLVLEGEQYF.

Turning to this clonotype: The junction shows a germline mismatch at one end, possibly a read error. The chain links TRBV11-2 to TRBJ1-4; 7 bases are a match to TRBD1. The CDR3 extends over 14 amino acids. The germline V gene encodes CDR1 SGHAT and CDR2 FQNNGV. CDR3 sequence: CAITDRVGREKLSF. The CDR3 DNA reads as TGTGCCATCACTGACAGGGTGGGGCGAGAAAAACTGTCTTTT. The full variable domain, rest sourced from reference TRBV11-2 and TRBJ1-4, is EAGVAQSPRYKIIEKRQSVAFWCNPISGHATLYWYQQILGQGPKLLIQFQNNGVVDDSQLPKDRFSAERLKGVDSTLKIQPAKLEDSAVYLCAITDRVGREKLSFGSGTQLSVL.

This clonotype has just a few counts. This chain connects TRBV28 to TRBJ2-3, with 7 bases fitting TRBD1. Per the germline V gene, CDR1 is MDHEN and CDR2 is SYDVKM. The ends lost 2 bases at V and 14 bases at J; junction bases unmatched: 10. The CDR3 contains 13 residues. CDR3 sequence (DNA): TGTGCCAGCAGTTTACCCGGGACAGAGTCTCGGTATTTT. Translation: CASSLPGTESRYF.

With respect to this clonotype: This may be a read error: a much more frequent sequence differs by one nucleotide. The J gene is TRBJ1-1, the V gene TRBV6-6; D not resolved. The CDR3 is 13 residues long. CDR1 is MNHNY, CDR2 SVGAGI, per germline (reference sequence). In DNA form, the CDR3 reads TGTGCCTGCAGTGTACATCAGAACACTGAAGCTTTCTTT. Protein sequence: CACSVHQNTEAFF.

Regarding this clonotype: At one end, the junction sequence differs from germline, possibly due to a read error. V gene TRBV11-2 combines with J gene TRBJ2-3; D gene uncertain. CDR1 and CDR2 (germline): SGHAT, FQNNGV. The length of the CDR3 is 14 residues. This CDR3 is CAISPGSPSDAQYF. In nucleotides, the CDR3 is TGTGCCATCAGCCCGGGCTCCCCGTCAGATGCCCAGTATTTT.

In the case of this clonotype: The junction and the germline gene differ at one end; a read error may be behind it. The CDR3 DNA sequence: TGTGCCTGCAGTGAACCGGGATGCCGGTTCAACGAGCAGTACTTC. It codes for CACSEPGCRFNEQYF. The genes are TRBV6-1 and TRBJ2-7; D is possibly TRBD2 (5 bases). This CDR3 contains 15 residues. Germline-derived CDR1 and CDR2 are MNHNS and SASEGT.

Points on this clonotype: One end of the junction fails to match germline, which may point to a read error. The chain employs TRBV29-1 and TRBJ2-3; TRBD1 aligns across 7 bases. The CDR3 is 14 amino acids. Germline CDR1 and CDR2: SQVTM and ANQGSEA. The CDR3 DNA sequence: TGCAGCGTTAGCGGACAGGTCGCCCCAGATATGCAGTATTTT. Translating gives CSVSGQVAPDMQYF.

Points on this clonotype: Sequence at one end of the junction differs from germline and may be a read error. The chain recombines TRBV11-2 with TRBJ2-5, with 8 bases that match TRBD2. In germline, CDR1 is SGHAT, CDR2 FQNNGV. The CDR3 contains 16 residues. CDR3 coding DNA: TGTGCCAGCAGCTTAGTCCCGGCTAGCGGGCAAGGAACCCCGTACTTC. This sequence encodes CASSLVPASGQGTPYF.

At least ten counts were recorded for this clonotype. The chain's CDR3 is CASSSRLNTEAFF. Here the CDR3 DNA reads TGTGCCAGCAGTTCCCGTCTGAACACTGAAGCTTTCTTT. The chain is built from TRBV28 and TRBJ1-1; no clear D gene. CDR3 length: 13 amino acids. Germline V gene lookup returns CDR1 MDHEN and CDR2 SYDVKM. V lost 4 bases, J lost 0 bases, and 6 bases lay in between.

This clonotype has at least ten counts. Here the CDR3 DNA reads TGCGCCAGCAGCCAAGGACTAGCGGTCCAAGAGACCCAGTACTTC. As protein: CASSQGLAVQETQYF. The chain carries TRBV4-1 and TRBJ2-5; TRBD2 matches 9 bases. Germline trimming cut 1 base from V and 1 base from J; bases unmatched to any gene: 1. The CDR3 runs 15 residues. Germline V CDR1 and CDR2: MGHRA, YSYEKL.

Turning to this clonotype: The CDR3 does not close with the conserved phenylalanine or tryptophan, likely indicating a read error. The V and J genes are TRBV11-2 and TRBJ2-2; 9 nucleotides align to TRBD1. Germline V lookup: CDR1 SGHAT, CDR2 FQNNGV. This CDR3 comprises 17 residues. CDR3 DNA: TGTGCCAGCAGCTTTGATCGGGACAGGGTCGGCACCGGTGAGCTGTTTAGT. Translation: CASSFDRDRVGTGELFS.